Following are 18 T cell receptor beta chains from one sample sequenced in a study of OX40 agonist ivuxolimab in advanced cancers. The repertoire was sequenced with immunoSEQ multiplex PCR; TCRdb's copy has only in-frame clones and lacks some. The table lists tens of thousands of clones, 75% to 90% of them singletons. The starting material was CD4+ or CD8+ T cells sorted from blood, obtained in a trial of the OX40 agonist ivuxolimab. All receptors come from an adult with an advanced solid tumor such as melanoma, head and neck, liver or kidney cancer.

The genes are TRBV7-9 and TRBJ2-5; D gene uncertain. The CDR3 contains 14 residues. V was pared by 3 bases and J by 2 bases, with 10 bases between. Germline CDR1 is SEHNR and CDR2 is FQNEAQ (reference sequence). CDR3 DNA: TGTGCCAGCAGCTTCCTCAGTGGACAAGAGACCCAGTACTTC. Amino acid sequence: CASSFLSGQETQYF.

The chain uses TRBV7-2 and TRBJ2-7; D may match TRBD1 or TRBD2 (5 bases each). The germline V gene encodes CDR1 SGHTA and CDR2 FQGNSA. The V end lost 0 bases, the J end lost 2 bases, and 8 bases lay between the germline ends. The CDR3 is 14 residues long. CDR3 region: CASSLAGRTYEQYF. The CDR3 bases are TGTGCCAGCAGCTTAGCGGGACGGACCTACGAGCAGTACTTC.

This chain links TRBV18 with TRBJ1-4; no reliable D call. CDR1 KGHSH and CDR2 LQKENI come from the germline V gene. CDR3 length: 14 amino acids. V lost 2 bases and J 8 bases, leaving 12 bases between the germline ends. CDR3 nucleotides: TGTGCCAGCTCACCATTCCGCGGTTCGGAAAAACTGTTTTTT. This gives the protein CASSPFRGSEKLFF.

The chain employs TRBV29-1 and TRBJ1-4; D possibly corresponds to TRBD1 (6 bases). The CDR3 extends over 17 amino acids. With 0 bases removed from V and 7 bases from J, the gap between germline ends came to 21 bases. Germline CDR1 is SQVTM and CDR2 is ANQGSEA. The CDR3 DNA sequence: TGCAGCGTTGAAGATCGTCGAAGGGCGCAGGGGACTGAAAAACTGTTTTTT. This gives the protein CSVEDRRRAQGTEKLFF.

This rearrangement joins TRBV6-5 to TRBJ2-3; TRBD2 agrees at 7 bases. The CDR3 runs to 16 residues. Trimming took 0 bases from V and 1 from J; bases not matched to a gene: 4. CDR1 and CDR2 from the germline V gene are MNHEY and SVGAGI. The chain's CDR3 is CASSYSGGRRTDTQYF. In DNA form, the CDR3 reads TGTGCCAGCAGTTACTCCGGCGGGAGACGCACAGATACGCAGTATTTT.

The chain recombines TRBV7-8 with TRBJ2-5, with a tentative D call TRBD2 (5 bases). The V gene's germline CDR1 is SGHVS and CDR2 FQNEAQ. The CDR3 loop spans 16 amino acids. Trimming removed 1 base from V and 2 bases from J, with 14 bases in between. The CDR3 is CASSLEVRGAQETQYF. The CDR3 nucleotides read TGTGCCAGCAGCTTAGAGGTACGGGGTGCTCAAGAGACCCAGTACTTC.

V usage is TRBV5-1 and J usage is TRBJ2-3; TRBD2 aligns across 8 bases. The CDR3 sequence is 14 residues long. In germline, CDR1 is SGHRS, CDR2 YFSETQ. J gave up 4 bases and V 4 bases, and 5 bases lay outside the gene matches. The CDR3 reads CASSIAGPPDTQYF. The CDR3 nucleotides read TGCGCCAGCAGCATAGCGGGGCCTCCAGATACGCAGTATTTT.

V gene TRBV6-5 combines with J gene TRBJ2-1; no definite D call. V was cut by 6 bases and J by 2 bases, with 11 bases left in between. The CDR3 extends over 14 amino acids. Germline assignment: CDR1 MNHEY and CDR2 SVGAGI. The CDR3 DNA follows: TGTGCCAGCAGGGACGATCGACCCTACAATGAGCAGTTCTTC. Protein: CASRDDRPYNEQFF.

V gene TRBV18 combines with J gene TRBJ2-4, with D tentatively TRBD1 or TRBD2 (5 bases each). V dropped 0 bases and J dropped 0 bases, with 15 bases sitting between them. The CDR3 runs 18 residues. CDR1 and CDR2 (germline): KGHSH, LQKENI. The CDR3 spells CASSPPTDLGTAKNIQYF. CDR3 coding DNA: TGTGCCAGCTCACCACCTACCGACCTAGGGACAGCCAAAAACATTCAGTACTTC.

This clone was recorded once. The J gene is TRBJ2-5, the V gene TRBV29-1, with D perhaps TRBD2 (5 bases). Germline V gene lookup returns CDR1 SQVTM and CDR2 ANQGSEA. This CDR3 is built from 14 residues. V shed 4 bases and J shed 2 bases, with 14 bases lying between them. CDR3 sequence: CSVVGGSGQETQYF. CDR3 sequence (DNA): TGCAGCGTTGTTGGAGGTTCGGGACAAGAGACCCAGTACTTC.

CDR3 in DNA: TGTGCCAGCAGTTTTCATGGCATCCTAAGGGGCTACGAGCAGTACTTC. It is translated as CASSFHGILRGYEQYF. The V and J genes are TRBV27 and TRBJ2-7; the D gene is possibly TRBD1 (5 bases). Between the trimmed V and J ends, which lost 3 bases and 3 bases, there was a span of 18 bases. Germline CDR1 MNHEY, CDR2 SMNVEV (reference sequence). CDR3 length equals 16 residues.

The chain is built from TRBV5-6 and TRBJ2-5; a weak D match, TRBD2 (5 bases). With 2 bases removed from V and 3 bases from J, the gap between germline ends came to 8 bases. The CDR3 contains 13 residues. Germline values: CDR1 SGHDT, CDR2 YYEEEE. The CDR3 DNA reads TGTGCCAGCAGCTTTCGGGGAAAAGAGACCCAGTACTTC. Translating gives CASSFRGKETQYF.

The J gene is TRBJ2-7, the V gene TRBV5-1; 9 nucleotides line up with TRBD1. Germline V CDR1 and CDR2: SGHRS, YFSETQ. This CDR3 is 15 amino acids long. Trimming removed 3 bases from V and 6 bases from J; junction bases left unmatched: 10. Here the CDR3 reads CASSSAPGQGFEQYF. For the CDR3, the DNA is TGCGCCAGCAGCTCCGCTCCGGGACAGGGCTTCGAGCAGTACTTC.

The V and J genes are TRBV25-1 and TRBJ2-5; D could derive from TRBD1 or TRBD2 (5 bases each). CDR3 length equals 16 residues. Germline-derived CDR1 and CDR2 are MGHDK and SYGVNS. The V end was cut by 1 base, the J end by 7 bases, with 19 bases between. The CDR3 DNA reads as TGTGCCAGCAGTGAATCAGTTTACTCGACAGAGGGGACCCAGTACTTC. Its translation is CASSESVYSTEGTQYF.

Note on this clone: The sample has other DNA sequences that encode this CDR3 too. This chain links TRBV2 with TRBJ1-1; D not certain. CDR1 and CDR2 from the germline V gene are SNHLY and FYNNEI. The CDR3 spans 13 residues. V was shortened by 2 bases and J by 1 base, with 5 bases between the two germline ends. CDR3 bases: TGTGCCAGCAGTGAACTCGAGAACACTGAAGCTTTCTTT. Translating gives CASSELENTEAFF.

This chain joins TRBV5-1 and TRBJ2-2; the match to TRBD1 covers 9 bases. The CDR3 is 17 amino acids. J gave up 3 bases and V 0 bases, and 6 bases lay outside the gene matches. CDR1 SGHRS and CDR2 YFSETQ come from the germline V gene. Here the CDR3 DNA reads TGCGCCAGCAGCTTGGCTCGGGACAGGGTAGACACCGGGGAGCTGTTTTTT. Amino acids: CASSLARDRVDTGELFF. Drawing the rest from reference TRBV5-1 and TRBJ2-2, the complete variable domain is KAGVTQTPRYLIKTRGQQVTLSCSPISGHRSVSWYQQTPGQGLQFLFEYFSETQRNKGNFPGRFSGRQFSNSRSEMNVSTLELGDSALYLCASSLARDRVDTGELFFGEGSRLTVL.

V gene TRBV19 combines with J gene TRBJ1-6; D gene uncertain. V was clipped by 5 bases and J by 7 bases, with 15 bases between them. Germline lookup yields CDR1 LNHDA and CDR2 SQIVND (reference sequence). This CDR3 region has 15 residues. CDR3 sequence: CASSPRAASNSPLHF. CDR3 bases: TGTGCCAGTAGTCCGCGGGCAGCTAGCAATTCACCCCTCCACTTT.

This clone showed up just a few times. This sequence joins TRBV15 and TRBJ1-4; D not resolved. Per germline, CDR1 LNHNV and CDR2 YYDKDF (reference sequence). The CDR3 runs to 14 residues. V dropped 0 bases and J dropped 5 bases, with 7 bases sitting between them. The CDR3 is CATSRDMENEKLFF. CDR3 bases: TGTGCCACCAGCAGAGATATGGAGAATGAAAAACTGTTTTTT.